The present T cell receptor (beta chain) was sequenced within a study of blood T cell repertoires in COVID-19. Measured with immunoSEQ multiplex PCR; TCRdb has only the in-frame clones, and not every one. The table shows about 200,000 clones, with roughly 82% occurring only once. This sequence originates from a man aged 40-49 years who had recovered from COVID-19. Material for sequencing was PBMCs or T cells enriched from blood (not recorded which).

CDR3 sequence (DNA): TGCGCCAGCAGCCAAGTCACCTCCACAGGGGGCTTCTACGAGCAGTACTTC. This codes for CASSQVTSTGGFYEQYF. V gene TRBV4-1 combines with J gene TRBJ2-7; 9 bases fit TRBD1. V dropped 1 base and J dropped 3; count of bases not matched to a gene: 10. The germline V gene has CDR1 MGHRA and CDR2 YSYEKL. The CDR3 is 17 amino acids.